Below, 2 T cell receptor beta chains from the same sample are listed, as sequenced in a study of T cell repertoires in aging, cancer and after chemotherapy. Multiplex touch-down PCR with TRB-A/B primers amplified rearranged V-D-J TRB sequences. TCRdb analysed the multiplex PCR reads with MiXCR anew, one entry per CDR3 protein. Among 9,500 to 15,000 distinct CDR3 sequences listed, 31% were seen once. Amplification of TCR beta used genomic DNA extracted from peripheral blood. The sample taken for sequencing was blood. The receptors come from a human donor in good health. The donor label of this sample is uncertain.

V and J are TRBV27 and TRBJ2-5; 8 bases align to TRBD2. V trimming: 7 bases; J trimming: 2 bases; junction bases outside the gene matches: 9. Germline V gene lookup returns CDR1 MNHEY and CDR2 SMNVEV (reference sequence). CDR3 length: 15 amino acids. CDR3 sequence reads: CASNAGGRIQETQYF. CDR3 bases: TGTGCCAGCAATGCGGGGGGTCGAATACAAGAGACCCAGTACTTC.

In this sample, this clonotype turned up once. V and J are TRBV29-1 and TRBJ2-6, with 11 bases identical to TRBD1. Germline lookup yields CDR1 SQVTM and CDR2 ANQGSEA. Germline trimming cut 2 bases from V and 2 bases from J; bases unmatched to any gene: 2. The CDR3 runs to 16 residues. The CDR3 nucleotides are TGCAGCGTTGAAACGGACAGGGGGCCTGGGGCCAACGTCCTGACTTTC. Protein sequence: CSVETDRGPGANVLTF.